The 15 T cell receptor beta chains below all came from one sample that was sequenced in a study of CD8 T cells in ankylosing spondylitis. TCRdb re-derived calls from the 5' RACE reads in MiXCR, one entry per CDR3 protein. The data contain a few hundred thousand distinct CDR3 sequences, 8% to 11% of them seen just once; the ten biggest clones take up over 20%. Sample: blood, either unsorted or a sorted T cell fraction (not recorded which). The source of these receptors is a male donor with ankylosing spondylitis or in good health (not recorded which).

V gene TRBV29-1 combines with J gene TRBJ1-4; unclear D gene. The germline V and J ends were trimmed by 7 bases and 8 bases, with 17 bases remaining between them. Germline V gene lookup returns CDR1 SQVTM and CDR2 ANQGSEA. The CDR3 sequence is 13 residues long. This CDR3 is CSATRENREKLFF. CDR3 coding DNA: TGCAGCGCCACAAGGGAAAATCGCGAAAAACTGTTTTTT.

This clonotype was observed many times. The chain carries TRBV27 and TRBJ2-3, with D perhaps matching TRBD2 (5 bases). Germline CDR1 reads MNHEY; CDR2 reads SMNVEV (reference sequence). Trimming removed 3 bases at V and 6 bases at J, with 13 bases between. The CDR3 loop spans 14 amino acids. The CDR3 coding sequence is TGTGCCAGCAGTTTCGCGGGTGGTTCGGATACGCAGTATTTT. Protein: CASSFAGGSDTQYF.

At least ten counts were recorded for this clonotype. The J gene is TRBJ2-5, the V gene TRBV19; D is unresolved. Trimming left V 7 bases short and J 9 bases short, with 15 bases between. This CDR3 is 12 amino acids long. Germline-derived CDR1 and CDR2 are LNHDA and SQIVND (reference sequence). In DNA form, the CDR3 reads TGTGCCAGTACCGATAGAGGAATGGCCCAGTACTTC. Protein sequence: CASTDRGMAQYF. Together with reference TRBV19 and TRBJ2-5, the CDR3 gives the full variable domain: DGGITQSPKYLFRKEGQNVTLSCEQNLNHDAMYWYRQDPGQGLRLIYYSQIVNDFQKGDIAEGYSVSREKKESFPLTVTSAQKNPTAFYLCASTDRGMAQYFGPGTRLLVL.

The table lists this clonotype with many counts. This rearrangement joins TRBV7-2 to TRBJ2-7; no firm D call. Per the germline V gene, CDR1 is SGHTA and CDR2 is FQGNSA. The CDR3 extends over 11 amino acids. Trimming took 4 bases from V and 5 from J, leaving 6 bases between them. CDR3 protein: CASSSRDEQYF. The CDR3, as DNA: TGTGCCAGCAGCTCCCGGGACGAGCAGTACTTC. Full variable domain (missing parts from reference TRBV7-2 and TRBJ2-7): GAGVSQSPSNKVTEKGKDVELRCDPISGHTALYWYRQSLGQGLEFLIYFQGNSAPDKSGLPSDRFSAERTGGSVSTLTIQRTQQEDSAVYLCASSSRDEQYFGPGTRLTVT.

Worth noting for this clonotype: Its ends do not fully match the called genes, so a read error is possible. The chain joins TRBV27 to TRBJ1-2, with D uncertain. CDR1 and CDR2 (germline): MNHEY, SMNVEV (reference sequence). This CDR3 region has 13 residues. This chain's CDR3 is CASSTGLNYGYPF. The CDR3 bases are TGTGCCAGCAGTACTGGGCTGAACTATGGCTACCCCTTC.

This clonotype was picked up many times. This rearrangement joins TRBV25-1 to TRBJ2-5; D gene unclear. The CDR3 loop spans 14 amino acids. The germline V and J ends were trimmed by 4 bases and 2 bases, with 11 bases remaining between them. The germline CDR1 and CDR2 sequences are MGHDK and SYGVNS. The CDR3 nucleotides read TGTGCCAGCAGTGGGTGGGCAGATCAAGAGACCCAGTACTTC. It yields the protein CASSGWADQETQYF.

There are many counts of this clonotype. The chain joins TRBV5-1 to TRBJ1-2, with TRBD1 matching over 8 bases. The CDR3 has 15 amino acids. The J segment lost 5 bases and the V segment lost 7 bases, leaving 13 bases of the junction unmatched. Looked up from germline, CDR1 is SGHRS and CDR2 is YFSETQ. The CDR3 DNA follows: TGCGCCAGCCGAAGAACACAACAGGGGGAATATGGCTACACCTTC. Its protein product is CASRRTQQGEYGYTF.

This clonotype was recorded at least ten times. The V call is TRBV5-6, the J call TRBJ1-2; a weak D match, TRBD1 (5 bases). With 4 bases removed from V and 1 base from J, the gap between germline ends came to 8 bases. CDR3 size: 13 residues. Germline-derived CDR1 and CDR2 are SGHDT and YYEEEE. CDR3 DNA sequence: TGTGCCAGCAGCGATGACAGTAACTATGGCTACACCTTC. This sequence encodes CASSDDSNYGYTF. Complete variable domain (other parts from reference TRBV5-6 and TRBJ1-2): DAGVTQSPTHLIKTRGQQVTLRCSPKSGHDTVSWYQQALGQGPQFIFQYYEEEERQRGNFPDRFSGHQFPNYSSELNVNALLLGDSALYLCASSDDSNYGYTFGSGTRLTVV.

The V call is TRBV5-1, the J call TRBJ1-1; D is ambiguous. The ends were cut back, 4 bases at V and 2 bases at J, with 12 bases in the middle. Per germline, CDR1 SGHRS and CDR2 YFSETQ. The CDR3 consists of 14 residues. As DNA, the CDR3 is TGCGCCAGCAGCGCCGCTTGGGGAAACACTGAAGCTTTCTTT. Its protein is CASSAAWGNTEAFF.

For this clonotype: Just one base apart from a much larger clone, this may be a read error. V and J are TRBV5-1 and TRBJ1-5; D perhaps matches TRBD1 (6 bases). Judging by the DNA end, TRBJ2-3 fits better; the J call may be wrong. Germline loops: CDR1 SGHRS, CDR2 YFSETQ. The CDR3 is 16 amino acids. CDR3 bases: TGCGCCAGCAGCTTCTCAGGGACAATGGGGGATCAGCCCCAGTATTTT. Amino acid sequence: CASSFSGTMGDQPQYF.

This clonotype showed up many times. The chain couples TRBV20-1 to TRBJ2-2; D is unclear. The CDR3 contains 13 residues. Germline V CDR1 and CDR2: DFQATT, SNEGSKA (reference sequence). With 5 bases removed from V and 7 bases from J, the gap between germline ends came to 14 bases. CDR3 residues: CSAPPGPLGELFF. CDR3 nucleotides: TGCAGTGCTCCCCCCGGTCCACTCGGGGAGCTGTTTTTT.

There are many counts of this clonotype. CDR3 loop: CSAPGTGATGANVLTF. The CDR3 DNA reads as TGCAGTGCCCCCGGGACAGGGGCAACCGGGGCCAACGTCCTGACTTTC. The genes are TRBV20-1 and TRBJ2-6, with 10 bases matching TRBD1. The CDR3 has 16 amino acids. Germline V gives CDR1 DFQATT, CDR2 SNEGSKA (reference sequence). V lost 6 bases, J lost 4 bases, and 9 bases stayed unmatched.

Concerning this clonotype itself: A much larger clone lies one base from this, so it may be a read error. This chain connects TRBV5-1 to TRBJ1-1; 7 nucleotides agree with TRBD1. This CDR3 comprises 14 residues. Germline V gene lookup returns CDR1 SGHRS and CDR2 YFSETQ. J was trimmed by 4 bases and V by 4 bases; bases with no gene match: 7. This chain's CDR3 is CASSTAGGATEAFF. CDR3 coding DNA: TGCGCCAGCAGCACCGCAGGGGGAGCCACTGAAGCTTTCTTT. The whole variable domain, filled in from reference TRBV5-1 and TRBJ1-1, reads KAGVTQTPRYLIKTRGQQVTLSCSPISGHRSVSWYQQTPGQGLQFLFEYFSETQRNKGNFPGRFSGRQFSNSRSEMNVSTLELGDSALYLCASSTAGGATEAFFGQGTRLTVV.

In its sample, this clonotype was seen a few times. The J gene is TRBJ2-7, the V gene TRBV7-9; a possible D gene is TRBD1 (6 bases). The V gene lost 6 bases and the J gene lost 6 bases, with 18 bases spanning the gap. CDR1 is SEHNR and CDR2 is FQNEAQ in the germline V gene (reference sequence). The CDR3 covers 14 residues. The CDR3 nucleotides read TGTGCCAGCAGACCTAGGACAGAAAGGGCCGAGCAGTACTTC. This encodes CASRPRTERAEQYF.

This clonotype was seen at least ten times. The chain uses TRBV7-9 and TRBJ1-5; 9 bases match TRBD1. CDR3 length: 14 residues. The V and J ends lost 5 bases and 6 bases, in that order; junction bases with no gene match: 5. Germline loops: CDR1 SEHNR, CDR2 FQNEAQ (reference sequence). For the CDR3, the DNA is TGTGCCAGCAGCAACGGACAGGGGAGTCAGCCCCAGCATTTT. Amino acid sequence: CASSNGQGSQPQHF. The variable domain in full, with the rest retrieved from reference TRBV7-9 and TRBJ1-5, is DTGVSQNPRHKITKRGQNVTFRCDPISEHNRLYWYRQTLGQGPEFLTYFQNEAQLEKSRLLSDRFSAERPKGSFSTLEIQRTEQGDSAMYLCASSNGQGSQPQHFGDGTRLSIL.